The 17 T cell receptor beta chains given below trace back to one sample, sequenced in a study of graft-versus-host responses after intestinal transplantation. Measured with immunoSEQ multiplex PCR; TCRdb has only the in-frame clones, and not every one. The profile shows roughly 100,000 clones, about 90% of them singletons. The antigens for these receptors are not known. The sequenced sample was unstimulated CD4+ T cells sorted from spleen or lymph node cells, obtained before intestinal transplant. These receptors came from a human donor who received an intestinal transplant.

The chain links TRBV30 to TRBJ2-7; TRBD2 agrees at 9 bases. Germline V gene lookup returns CDR1 GTSNPN and CDR2 SVGIG (reference sequence). This CDR3 has 15 amino acids. V gave up 3 bases and J gave up 6 bases; unmatched junction bases: 12. The CDR3 coding sequence is TGTGCCTGGAGCCTTTCCGCGGGAGGGCCAGGCGAGCAGTACTTC. It encodes CAWSLSAGGPGEQYF.

The chain is built from TRBV12-1 and TRBJ2-3; the DNA was not compared with TRBD1, the D call given in the table. TRBV12-1 is a pseudogene locus. The CDR3 contains 16 residues. In DNA, the CDR3 is TGTGCCAGCAGCAGCAGCTCTACCCTCAGGCTAGATACGCAGTATTTT. Amino acid sequence: CASSSSSTLRLDTQYF.

The rearrangement joins TRBV28 to TRBJ2-5; possibly TRBD1 or TRBD2 for D (6 bases each). The CDR3 spans 14 residues. The germline V gene encodes CDR1 MDHEN and CDR2 SYDVKM. Trimming pared 6 bases from V and 6 bases from J, leaving 17 bases between. CDR3 DNA sequence: TGTGCCAGCAGGGGGTCGGGGGCTTCGAAGACCCAGTACTTC. This gives the protein CASRGSGASKTQYF. Using reference TRBV28 and TRBJ2-5 for the parts outside the CDR3, the full variable domain is DVKVTQSSRYLVKRTGEKVFLECVQDMDHENMFWYRQDPGLGLRLIYFSYDVKMKEKGDIPEGYSVSREKKERFSLILESASTNQTSMYLCASRGSGASKTQYFGPGTRLLVL.

CDR3 region: CASSLGTTGNTEAFF. Written as DNA, the CDR3 is TGTGCCAGCAGCTTGGGGACGACAGGGAACACTGAAGCTTTCTTT. The V and J genes are TRBV5-4 and TRBJ1-1; perhaps TRBD1 as D (6 bases). V was pared by 0 bases and J by 1 base, with 10 bases between. The CDR3 loop spans 15 amino acids. The germline V gene has CDR1 SGHNT and CDR2 YYREEE (reference sequence).

As concerns this clone: A junction boundary mismatches the germline segment, possibly from a read error. The chain recombines TRBV6-5 with TRBJ2-5; TRBD1 matches 10 bases. The J call is uncertain, as TRBJ2-7 better fits the DNA end. Germline loops: CDR1 MNHEY, CDR2 SVGAGI. The CDR3 consists of 11 residues. CDR3 sequence: CRDRGSYEQYF. CDR3 bases: TGCCGGGACAGGGGATCCTACGAGCAGTACTTC.

The V call is TRBV11-2, the J call TRBJ2-1; no definite D call. The CDR3 is 13 residues long. V was trimmed by 5 bases and J by 3 bases, leaving 8 bases between them. Germline V lookup: CDR1 SGHAT, CDR2 FQNNGV. The CDR3 nucleotides read TGTGCCAGCAGCCCGCGCCGCTACAATGAGCAGTTCTTC. The encoded protein is CASSPRRYNEQFF.

This sequence joins TRBV14 and TRBJ2-5, with 10 bases matching TRBD1. Germline-derived CDR1 and CDR2 are SGHDN and FVKESK. This CDR3 comprises 16 residues. The V gene end was trimmed by 4 bases and the J gene end by 7 bases; junction bases not matched to a gene: 12. The CDR3 sequence: CASSRTGTGVRGTQYF. The CDR3 DNA reads as TGTGCCAGCAGCCGCACCGGGACAGGGGTTAGGGGGACCCAGTACTTC.

This rearrangement joins TRBV6-1 to TRBJ1-2; 11 nucleotides agree with TRBD1. CDR3 length: 15 amino acids. Germline V gene data show CDR1 as MNHNS and CDR2 as SASEGT. Germline trimming cut 6 bases from V and 3 bases from J; bases unmatched to any gene: 6. The DNA for the CDR3 is TGTGCCAGCAGGGACAGGGGGCTCCGGGACTATGGCTACACCTTC. This gives the protein CASRDRGLRDYGYTF.

V and J are TRBV5-1 and TRBJ1-4, with D unresolved. The V end was cut by 1 base, the J end by 8 bases, with 12 bases between. The germline V gene has CDR1 SGHRS and CDR2 YFSETQ. This CDR3 comprises 14 residues. The CDR3 loop reads CASSLYRSSEKLFF. The CDR3 DNA reads TGCGCCAGCAGCTTGTACAGATCCTCCGAAAAACTGTTTTTT.

CDR3 loop: CASSLVGSSSYNEQFF. Here the CDR3 DNA reads TGTGCCAGCAGCTTAGTGGGCTCTAGCTCCTACAATGAGCAGTTCTTC. The genes are TRBV11-2 and TRBJ2-1; D unclear. The CDR3 has 16 amino acids. The germline V gene encodes CDR1 SGHAT and CDR2 FQNNGV. Trimming took off 1 base at V and 0 bases at J, with 10 bases between the two ends.

The V and J genes are TRBV5-4 and TRBJ2-1, with 10 bases that match TRBD2. With 5 bases clipped from V and 7 bases from J, the junction kept 9 bases outside the gene matches. Germline lookup yields CDR1 SGHNT and CDR2 YYREEE (reference sequence). The CDR3 consists of 15 residues. The CDR3 DNA is TGTGCCAGCAGACCCAGCGGGAGGGCCGCAAATGAGCAGTTCTTC. It is translated as CASRPSGRAANEQFF.

The rearrangement links TRBV7-3 to TRBJ2-1, with 14 bases that match TRBD2. The CDR3 contains 14 residues. J lost 9 bases, V lost 5 bases, and 3 bases had no gene match. Germline V gives CDR1 SGHTA, CDR2 FQGTGA. The CDR3 is CASSPGTSGGEQFF. The CDR3 DNA is TGTGCCAGCAGCCCCGGGACTAGCGGGGGTGAGCAGTTCTTC.

The J gene is TRBJ1-2, the V gene TRBV18, with 12 bases lining up with TRBD1. Germline-derived CDR1 and CDR2 are KGHSH and LQKENI. The V segment lost 1 base and the J segment 3 bases; nucleotides outside the gene matches: 3. The CDR3 has 16 amino acids. CDR3 DNA: TGTGCCAGCTCACCACGCGGGACAGGGGGCGACTATGGCTACACCTTC. Its translation is CASSPRGTGGDYGYTF.

This clone has just a few counts. This rearrangement joins TRBV6-5 to TRBJ1-5, with D unclear. This CDR3 has 14 amino acids. V shed 0 bases and J shed 5 bases, with 8 bases lying between them. Germline V gives CDR1 MNHEY, CDR2 SVGAGI. In DNA, the CDR3 is TGTGCCAGCAGTTACTCCAAAGGGTATCAGCCCCAGCATTTT. It translates to CASSYSKGYQPQHF.

This clone came up once. The gene calls are TRBV6-5 and TRBJ2-5; maybe TRBD2 (6 bases). CDR3 length: 14 amino acids. CDR1 is MNHEY and CDR2 is SVGAGI in the germline V gene. V was pared by 2 bases and J by 5 bases, with 12 bases between. The chain's CDR3 is CASSYTRLGETQYF. The CDR3, as DNA: TGTGCCAGCAGTTACACTAGACTAGGGGAGACCCAGTACTTC.

The V gene is TRBV4-1, the J gene TRBJ1-6, with D possibly matching TRBD1 (5 bases). This CDR3 has 15 residues. Germline-derived CDR1 and CDR2 are MGHRA and YSYEKL. Trimming took 3 bases from V and 7 from J, leaving 13 bases between them. The CDR3 DNA follows: TGCGCCAGCAGCCACGGCAGGGCCAGCAATTCACCCCTCCACTTT. Its translation is CASSHGRASNSPLHF.

The chain has TRBV18 and TRBJ2-7, with 8 bases lining up with TRBD2. V shed 3 bases, J shed 2 bases, and the junction held 9 bases outside the gene matches. Germline V gene lookup returns CDR1 KGHSH and CDR2 LQKENI. The CDR3 is made up of 16 amino acids. CDR3 in DNA: TGTGCCAGCTCACCGGTAGCGGGACCGAAAACCTACGAGCAGTACTTC. It encodes CASSPVAGPKTYEQYF.